The clone carrying this T cell receptor (beta chain) was observed a few times. Germline V CDR1 and CDR2: LGHDT, YNNKEL (reference sequence). Trimming took off 1 base at V and 8 bases at J, with 14 bases between the two ends. The CDR3 is made up of 14 amino acids. Primed by a sample-barcoded 5' primer and a J-beta primer mix, a second PCR proceeded for 7 to 11 cycles. TCRdb itself ran the 5' RACE reads through MiXCR, one entry per CDR3 protein. The sample consists of roughly 1.5 million distinct CDR3 sequences, 42% of them appearing once. The data were taken from a study of blood T cells in healthy people across ages. Overall study context: Per two T cells, about one barcoded beta molecule was captured through template switching.

This receptor was obtained from a woman aged 18-35 years in good health. The sample consisted of blood. The chain joins TRBV3-1 to TRBJ1-2, with TRBD1 as a possible D gene (6 bases). The CDR3 is CASSQAAKGDGYTF. The CDR3 nucleotides are TGTGCCAGCAGCCAAGCCGCCAAGGGGGACGGCTACACCTTC.